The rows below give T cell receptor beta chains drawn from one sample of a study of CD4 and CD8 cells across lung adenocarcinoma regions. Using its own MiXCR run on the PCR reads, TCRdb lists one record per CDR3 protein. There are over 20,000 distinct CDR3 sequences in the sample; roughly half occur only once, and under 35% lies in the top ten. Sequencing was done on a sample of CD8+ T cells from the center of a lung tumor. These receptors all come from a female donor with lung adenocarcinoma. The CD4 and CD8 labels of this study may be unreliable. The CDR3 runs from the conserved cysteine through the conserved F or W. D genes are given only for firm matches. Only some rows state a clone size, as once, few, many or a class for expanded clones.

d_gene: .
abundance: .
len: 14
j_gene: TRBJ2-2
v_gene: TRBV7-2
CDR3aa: CASTPSFGVGALYF
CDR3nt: .

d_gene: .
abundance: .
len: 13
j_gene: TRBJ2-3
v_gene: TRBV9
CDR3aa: CASSAGAADTQYF
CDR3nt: TGTGCCAGCAGCGCTGGAGCGGCAGATACGCAGTATTTT

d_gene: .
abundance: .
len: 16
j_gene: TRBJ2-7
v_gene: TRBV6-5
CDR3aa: CASSYRAGAYSYEQYF
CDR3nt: TGTGCCAGCAGTTACAGGGCAGGGGCCTACTCCTACGAGCAGTACTTC

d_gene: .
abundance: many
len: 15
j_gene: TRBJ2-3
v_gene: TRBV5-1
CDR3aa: CASSLKTDSTDTQYF
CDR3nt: TGCGCCAGCAGCTTAAAGACAGATAGCACAGATACGCAGTATTTT

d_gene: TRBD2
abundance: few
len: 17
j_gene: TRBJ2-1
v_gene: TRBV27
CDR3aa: CASSSITGPAGVFEQFF
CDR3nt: TGTGCCAGCAGCTCTATCACTGGCCCAGCGGGAGTTTTTGAGCAGTTCTTC

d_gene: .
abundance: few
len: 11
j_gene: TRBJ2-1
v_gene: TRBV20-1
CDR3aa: CSANRNNEQFF
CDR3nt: TGCAGTGCTAACCGAAACAATGAGCAGTTCTTC

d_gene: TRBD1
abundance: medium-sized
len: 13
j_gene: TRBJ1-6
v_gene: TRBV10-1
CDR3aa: CASSWDSDSPLHF
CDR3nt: TGCGCCAGCAGTTGGGACAGCGATTCACCCCTCCACTTT

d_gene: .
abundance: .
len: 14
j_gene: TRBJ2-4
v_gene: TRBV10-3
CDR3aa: CAGQVGRDGKIQYF
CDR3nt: TGTGCGGGGCAGGTGGGGCGAGACGGAAAGATTCAGTACTTC

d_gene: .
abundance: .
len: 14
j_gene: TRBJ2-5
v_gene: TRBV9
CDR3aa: CASSPRTDTDTQYF
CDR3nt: TGTGCGAGCAGCCCTAGGACTGACACAGATACGCAGTACTTC

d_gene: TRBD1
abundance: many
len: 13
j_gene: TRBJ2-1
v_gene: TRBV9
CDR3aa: CASSVTGYDEQFF
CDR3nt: TGTGCCAGCAGCGTGACAGGGTACGATGAGCAGTTCTTC

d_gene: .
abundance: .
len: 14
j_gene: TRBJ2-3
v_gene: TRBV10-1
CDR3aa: CASSQSVSTDKQYF
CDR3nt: TGCGCCAGCAGTCAGAGTGTCAGCACTGATAAGCAGTACTTT

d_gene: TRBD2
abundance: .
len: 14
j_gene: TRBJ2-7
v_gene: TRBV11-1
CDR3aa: CASSLSGRLYEQYF
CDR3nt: TGTGCCAGCAGCTTGAGCGGGAGGCTGTACGAGCAGTACTTC

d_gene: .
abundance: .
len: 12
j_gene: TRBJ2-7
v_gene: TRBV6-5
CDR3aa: CASSYVGSEQYF
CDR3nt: TGTGCCAGCAGTTACGTTGGGAGCGAGCAGTACTTC

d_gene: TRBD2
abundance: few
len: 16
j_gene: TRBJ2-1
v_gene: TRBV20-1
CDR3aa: CSARGGGLAGGNEQFF
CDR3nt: TGCAGTGCTAGAGGGGGGGGGCTAGCGGGAGGCAATGAGCAGTTCTTC

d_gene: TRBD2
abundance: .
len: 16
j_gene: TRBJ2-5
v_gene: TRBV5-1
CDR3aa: CASSLGGTSGQETQYF
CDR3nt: TGCGCCAGCAGCTTGGGGGGGACTAGTGGCCAAGAGACCCAGTACTTC

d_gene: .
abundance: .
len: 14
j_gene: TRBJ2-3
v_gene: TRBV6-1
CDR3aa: CPSMNSGNTGAQYF
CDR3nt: TGCCCCAGCATGAATTCGGGTAACACCGGGGCGCAGTATTTT

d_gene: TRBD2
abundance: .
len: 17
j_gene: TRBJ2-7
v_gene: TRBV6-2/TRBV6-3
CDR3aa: CASSYGTSGASSYEQYF
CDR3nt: TGTGCCAGCAGTTACGGGACTAGCGGGGCTAGCTCCTACGAGCAGTACTTC

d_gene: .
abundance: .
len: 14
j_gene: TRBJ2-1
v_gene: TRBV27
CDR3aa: CASSASGNYNEQFF
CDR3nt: TGTGCCAGCAGTGCCTCGGGAAATTACAATGAGCAGTTCTTC

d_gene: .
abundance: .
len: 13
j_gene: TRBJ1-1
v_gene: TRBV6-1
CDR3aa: CASSLKGGSEAFF
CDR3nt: TGTGCCAGCAGCCTAAAGGGGGGGTCTGAAGCTTTCTTT

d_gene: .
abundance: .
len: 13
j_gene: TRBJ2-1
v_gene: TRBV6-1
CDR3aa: CASSEIYYNEQFF
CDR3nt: TGTGCCAGCAGTGAAATCTACTACAATGAGCAGTTCTTC

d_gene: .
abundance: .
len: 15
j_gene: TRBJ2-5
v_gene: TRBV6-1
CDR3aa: CAASGRGGDQETQYF
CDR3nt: TGTGCCGCGAGTGGTAGGGGCGGAGACCAAGAGACCCAGTACTTC

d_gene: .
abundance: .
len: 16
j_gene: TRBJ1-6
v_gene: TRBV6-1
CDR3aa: CASSEVRSSYNSPLHF
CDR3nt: TGTGCCAGCAGTGAAGTCAGGAGCTCCTATAATTCACCCCTCCACTTT

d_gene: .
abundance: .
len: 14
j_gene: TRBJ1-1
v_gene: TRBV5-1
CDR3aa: CASSLRGFGTEAFF
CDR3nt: TGCGCCAGCAGCTTGCGAGGGTTCGGTACTGAAGCTTTCTTT

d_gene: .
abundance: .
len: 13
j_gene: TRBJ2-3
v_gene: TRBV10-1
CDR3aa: CASTSGGSDTQYF
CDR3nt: TGCGCCAGCACCTCCGGCGGCTCGGATACGCAGTATTTT

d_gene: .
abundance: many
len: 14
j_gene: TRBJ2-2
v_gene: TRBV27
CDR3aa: CASKDLGRHGELFF
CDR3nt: TGTGCCAGTAAGGACCTAGGAAGACACGGGGAGCTGTTTTTT

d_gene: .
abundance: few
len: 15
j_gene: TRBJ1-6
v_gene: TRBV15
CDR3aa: CATSGNPGGGSPLHF
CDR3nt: TGTGCCACCAGCGGGAACCCCGGGGGGGGTTCACCCCTCCACTTT

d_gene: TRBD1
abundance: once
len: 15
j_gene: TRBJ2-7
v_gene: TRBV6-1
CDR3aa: CASRRDRESSYEQYF
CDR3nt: TGTGCCAGCAGGAGGGACAGGGAGAGCTCCTACGAGCAGTACTTC

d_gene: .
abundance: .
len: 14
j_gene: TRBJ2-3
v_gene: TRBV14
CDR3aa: CASSQGGWRETQYF
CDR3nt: TGTGCCAGCAGCCAGGGCGGTTGGAGAGAGACGCAGTACTTT

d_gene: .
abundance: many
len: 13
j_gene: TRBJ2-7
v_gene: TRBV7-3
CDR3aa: CASSTGPRYEQYF
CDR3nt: TGTGCCAGCAGCACCGGGCCGCGGTACGAGCAGTACTTC

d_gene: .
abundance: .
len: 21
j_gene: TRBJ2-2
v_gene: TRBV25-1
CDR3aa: CASSDRRGGIRSPRNTGELFF
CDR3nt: TGTGCCAGCAGTGATCGCAGGGGGGGAATCAGAAGTCCCCGGAACACCGGGGAGCTGTTTTTT

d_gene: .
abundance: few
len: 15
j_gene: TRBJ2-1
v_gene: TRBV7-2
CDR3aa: CASSQTRVAYNEQFF
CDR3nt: TGTGCCAGCAGCCAGACTAGGGTGGCCTACAATGAGCAGTTCTTC

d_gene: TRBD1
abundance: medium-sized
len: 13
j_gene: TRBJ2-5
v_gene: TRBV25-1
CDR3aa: CASSDRGRETQYF
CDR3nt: TGTGCCAGCAGTGACAGGGGGCGAGAGACCCAGTACTTC

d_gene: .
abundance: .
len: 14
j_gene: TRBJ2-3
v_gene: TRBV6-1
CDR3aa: CASIPEQGTDTQYF
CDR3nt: TGTGCCAGCATCCCTGAACAGGGCACAGATACGCAGTATTTT

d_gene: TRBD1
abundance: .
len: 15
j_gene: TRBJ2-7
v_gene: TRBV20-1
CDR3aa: CSALGTGQTYYEQYF
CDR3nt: TGCAGTGCCCTGGGGACAGGGCAAACCTACTACGAGCAGTACTTC

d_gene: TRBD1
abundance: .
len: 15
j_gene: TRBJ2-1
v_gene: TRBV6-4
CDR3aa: CASSDVGTGLDEQFF
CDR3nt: TGTGCCAGCAGTGACGTGGGGACAGGTCTCGATGAGCAGTTCTTC